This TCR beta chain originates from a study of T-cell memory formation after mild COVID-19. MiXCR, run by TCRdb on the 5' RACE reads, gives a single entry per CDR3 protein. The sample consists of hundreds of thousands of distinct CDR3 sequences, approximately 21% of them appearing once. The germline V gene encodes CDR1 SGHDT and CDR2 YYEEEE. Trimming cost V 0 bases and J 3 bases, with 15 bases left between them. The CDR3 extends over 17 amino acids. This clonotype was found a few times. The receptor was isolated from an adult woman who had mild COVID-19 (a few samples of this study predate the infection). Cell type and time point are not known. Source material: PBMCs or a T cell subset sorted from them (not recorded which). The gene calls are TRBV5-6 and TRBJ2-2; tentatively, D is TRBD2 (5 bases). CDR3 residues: CASSLVLASTDTGELFF. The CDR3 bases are TGTGCCAGCAGCTTGGTGCTGGCTAGCACGGACACCGGGGAGCTGTTTTTT.